The 13 T cell receptor beta chains in this list originate from one sample, sequenced in a study of blood T cells in healthy people across ages. A second PCR of about 7 to 11 cycles used a sample-barcoded 5' primer and a J-beta primer mix. TCRdb fed the 5' RACE reads into MiXCR, producing one record per CDR3 protein. This repertoire shows about 1.8 million distinct CDR3 sequences, roughly 52% found once; its top ten account for roughly 2.1%. The specimen was blood. The receptors come from a woman aged 40-49 years in good health.

This clonotype was detected a few times. The chain joins TRBV15 to TRBJ2-5, with D perhaps assigned TRBD1 or TRBD2 (5 bases each). CDR1 LNHNV and CDR2 YYDKDF come from the germline V gene (reference sequence). The CDR3 loop spans 14 amino acids. V lost 5 bases and J 5 bases, leaving 15 bases between the germline ends. The CDR3: CATSDVWGSETQYF. CDR3 nucleotides: TGTGCCACCAGCGACGTATGGGGGTCGGAGACCCAGTACTTC.

The V call is TRBV7-9, the J call TRBJ2-1, with 10 bases identical to TRBD1. Germline CDR1 is SEHNR and CDR2 is FQNEAQ (reference sequence). V shed 4 bases and J 6 bases; nucleotides not matched to a gene: 6. The CDR3 is 15 amino acids. The CDR3 coding sequence is TGTGCCAGCAGCTGGGGACAGGGGTGGATCAATGAGCAGTTCTTC. Its translation is CASSWGQGWINEQFF.

This clonotype has a count of ten or more. The V call is TRBV4-3, the J call TRBJ2-7, with 9 bases that match TRBD2. This CDR3 spans 15 amino acids. Germline V gene lookup returns CDR1 LGHNA and CDR2 YSLEER. The ends lost 0 bases at V and 4 bases at J; junction bases unmatched: 4. CDR3 coding DNA: TGCGCCAGCAGCCAAGATAGCGGGGGTACTTACGAGCAGTACTTC. It translates to CASSQDSGGTYEQYF.

This chain joins TRBV7-8 and TRBJ2-7, with a weak D call TRBD1 (6 bases). The J call is in doubt because the DNA end fits TRBJ2-5 better. Germline V CDR1 and CDR2: SGHVS, FQNEAQ. CDR3 length: 15 amino acids. CDR3 protein: CASSLATNQGETQYF. For the CDR3, the DNA is TGTGCCAGCAGCCTCGCCACCAATCAGGGGGAGACCCAGTACTTC.

A note on this clonotype: The junction does not match germline at one end; this may be a read error. The chain combines TRBV12-3 or TRBV12-4 with TRBJ1-6; no reliable D call. The CDR3 totals 14 residues. The CDR3 is CAGRTEPRNSPLHF. CDR3 DNA sequence: TGTGCCGGCAGAACAGAACCGAGGAATTCACCCCTCCACTTT.

V and J are TRBV11-3 and TRBJ2-1, with a tentative D call TRBD2 (7 bases). There are 16 residues in the CDR3. CDR1 is SGHNT and CDR2 is YENEEA in the germline V gene. The germline V and J ends were trimmed by 1 base and 9 bases, with 19 bases remaining between them. The CDR3 coding sequence is TGTGCCAGCAGCTTAGTGCGCGGGGGCGGGCGTAGTGAGCAGTTCTTC. Amino acid sequence: CASSLVRGGGRSEQFF.

The chain recombines TRBV20-1 with TRBJ2-5; TRBD2 aligns across 10 bases. V shed 8 bases, J shed 7 bases, and the junction held 10 bases outside the gene matches. The CDR3 is 13 residues long. Germline-derived CDR1 and CDR2 are DFQATT and SNEGSKA (reference sequence). This CDR3 is CSTSGGEVGTQYF. CDR3 bases: TGCAGTACCAGCGGGGGGGAAGTAGGGACCCAGTACTTC.

This clonotype was picked up one time. The J gene is TRBJ1-4, the V gene TRBV12-3 or TRBV12-4; TRBD1 aligns across 9 bases. The J segment lost 4 bases and the V segment lost 0 bases, leaving 9 bases of the junction unmatched. The CDR3 is 18 residues long. CDR3 sequence (DNA): TGTGCCAGCAGTTTAGCGGTGGGACAGGGTTCTGTTAATGAAAAACTGTTTTTT. This gives the protein CASSLAVGQGSVNEKLFF.

This clonotype has only a few counts. J is TRBJ1-4 and V is TRBV4-3; 9 bases fit TRBD1. Unmatched junction bases numbered 4, after V lost 0 bases and J lost 5 bases. CDR1 is LGHNA, CDR2 YSLEER, per germline. The CDR3 extends over 16 amino acids. CDR3 protein: CASSQDMGTGNEKLFF. The CDR3 region has the DNA TGCGCCAGCAGCCAAGATATGGGGACAGGGAATGAAAAACTGTTTTTT.

There are a few counts of this clonotype. This chain joins TRBV13 and TRBJ2-5, with D tentatively TRBD1 or TRBD2 (5 bases each). Per germline, CDR1 PRHDT and CDR2 FYEKMQ (reference sequence). The V and J ends lost 5 bases and 5 bases respectively, with 18 bases between them. The CDR3 is 15 residues long. CDR3 region: CASSVRDHNGETQYF. DNA of the CDR3: TGTGCCAGCAGCGTCCGGGACCATAACGGGGAGACCCAGTACTTC.

This chain uses TRBV25-1 with TRBJ2-7; 8 nucleotides line up with TRBD1. Per the germline V gene, CDR1 is MGHDK and CDR2 is SYGVNS. Unmatched junction bases numbered 3, after V lost 3 bases and J lost 2 bases. This CDR3 is built from 14 residues. The CDR3 spells CASSEGTGTYEQYF. CDR3 in DNA: TGTGCCAGCAGTGAGGGGACAGGAACCTACGAGCAGTACTTC.

The V call is TRBV7-9, the J call TRBJ1-4, with unresolved D. Between the trimmed V and J ends, which lost 2 bases and 0 bases, there was a span of 10 bases. The CDR3 has 16 amino acids. The germline gives CDR1 SEHNR, CDR2 FQNEAQ (reference sequence). This CDR3 is CASSLLGPTTNEKLFF. The CDR3 nucleotides are TGTGCCAGCAGCTTACTTGGGCCCACAACTAATGAAAAACTGTTTTTT.

The V call is TRBV6-5, the J call TRBJ1-4; 12 bases align to TRBD1. This CDR3 region has 18 residues. The germline CDR1 and CDR2 sequences are MNHEY and SVGAGI. Unmatched junction bases numbered 11, after V lost 4 bases and J lost 5 bases. The CDR3 DNA reads TGTGCCAGCAGTTCCGGGACAGGGGGCGCGGGTCGGAATGAAAAACTGTTTTTT. It is translated as CASSSGTGGAGRNEKLFF.